The TCR beta chain described here comes from a study of cytomegalovirus exposure and HLA in healthy donors. Across the whole study: Early on, a data release was issued that held approximately 78 million unique TCRs from HLA-typed donors. Study-level findings and limits: Upon later analysis, HLA-associated TCR beta chains proved more clonally expanded than other, equally common chains. A later analysis found most CMV-associated TCR beta chains apparently HLA-restricted. In an earlier analysis, in 620 or so donors, most V segments appeared productive either ~87% or ~30% of the time.

The primer mix had 60 Vbeta and 13 Jbeta primers. Data came from immunoSEQ multiplex PCR; TCRdb stores just in-frame clones and leaves some out. The table shows about 70,000 clones, with about 74% occurring only once. The CDR3 is 17 amino acids. CDR1 and CDR2 (germline): SGHRS, YFSETQ. With 0 bases clipped from V and 7 bases from J, the junction kept 13 bases outside the gene matches. For this clone: Its antigen is undetermined.

Specimen: PBMCs. The gene calls are TRBV5-1 and TRBJ2-5; TRBD1 matches 9 bases. The receptor was isolated from a human donor in good health. The CDR3, as DNA: TGCGCCAGCAGCTTGGGGTTCGGGACAGGGCCGCAGGGGACCCAGTACTTC. This encodes CASSLGFGTGPQGTQYF.